The next 28 T cell receptor beta chains were all read from a single sample in a study of OX40 agonist ivuxolimab in advanced cancers. Library preparation was by the immunoSEQ multiplex PCR assay. What TCRdb holds here is the immuneACCESS table cut down to in-frame rearrangements. Part of the clones is not present; checked against another copy, under half of the missing clones reflect an unresolved V gene, and the others are unexplained. A total of tens of thousands of clones appear in this sample, around 86% of them only once. The top ten clonotypes cover about 4.3% of the sample. The material sequenced was CD4+ or CD8+ T cells sorted from blood, taken in a trial of the OX40 agonist ivuxolimab. The receptor source for this set is an adult with an advanced solid tumor such as melanoma, head and neck, liver or kidney cancer.

The chain links TRBV19 to TRBJ1-5; D is undetermined. The CDR3 sequence is 15 residues long. The V end was cut by 1 base, the J end by 0 bases, with 7 bases between. Per the germline V gene, CDR1 is LNHDA and CDR2 is SQIVND (reference sequence). For the CDR3, the DNA is TGTGCCAGTAGTATAGGTGTCTATAGCAATCAGCCCCAGCATTTT. This sequence encodes CASSIGVYSNQPQHF.

This rearrangement joins TRBV4-2 to TRBJ2-1; 8 bases align to TRBD2. Per germline, CDR1 LGHNA and CDR2 YNFKEQ. This CDR3 region has 18 residues. With V trimmed by 4 bases and J by 7 bases, 18 bases remained unmatched. This CDR3 reads CASSRGTRAGGLRNEQFF. CDR3 bases: TGTGCCAGCAGCCGAGGGACCAGGGCGGGAGGCCTGAGGAATGAGCAGTTCTTC.

The rearrangement joins TRBV28 to TRBJ2-2; 12 bases map to TRBD2. Per germline, CDR1 MDHEN and CDR2 SYDVKM. V lost 0 bases, J lost 8 bases, and 10 bases stayed unmatched. The CDR3 length is 18 residues. CDR3 bases: TGTGCCAGCAGTTTATGGCACGCTAGCGGGAGGGTAGCGGGGGAGCTGTTTTTT. It yields the protein CASSLWHASGRVAGELFF.

The rearrangement joins TRBV9 to TRBJ2-1; possibly TRBD1 or TRBD2 for D (5 bases each). CDR1 and CDR2 (germline): SGDLS, YYNGEE. The CDR3 covers 13 residues. The V gene lost 3 bases and the J gene lost 8 bases, with 12 bases spanning the gap. The CDR3 DNA sequence: TGTGCCAGCAGCGCGAGGTGGGGACATGAGCAGTTCTTC. It specifies CASSARWGHEQFF.

The chain recombines TRBV28 with TRBJ2-1, with D perhaps assigned TRBD1 or TRBD2 (5 bases each). CDR1 is MDHEN, CDR2 SYDVKM, per germline. Trimming took off 7 bases at V and 3 bases at J, with 16 bases between the two ends. The CDR3 length is 15 residues. CDR3 amino acids: CASTSEPGLYNEQFF. The CDR3 DNA follows: TGTGCCAGCACCTCCGAGCCGGGGCTCTACAATGAGCAGTTCTTC.

This sequence joins TRBV2 and TRBJ2-3; TRBD1 aligns across 7 bases. Trimming took 7 bases from V and 5 from J; bases not matched to a gene: 9. The CDR3 spans 14 residues. Looked up from germline, CDR1 is SNHLY and CDR2 is FYNNEI. This CDR3 reads CASTLGGGGDTQYF. The CDR3 DNA is TGTGCCAGCACGTTAGGGGGCGGCGGAGATACGCAGTATTTT.

The rearrangement joins TRBV30 to TRBJ2-1; 9 bases agree with TRBD1. Germline V CDR1 and CDR2: GTSNPN, SVGIG (reference sequence). V shed 0 bases, J shed 10 bases, and the junction held 7 bases outside the gene matches. The CDR3 loop spans 14 amino acids. CDR3 nucleotides: TGTGCCTGGAGTGTACTAGGGACAGGGAACGAGCAGTTCTTC. It translates to CAWSVLGTGNEQFF. Full variable domain (missing parts from reference TRBV30 and TRBJ2-1): SQTIHQWPATLVQPVGSPLSLECTVEGTSNPNLYWYRQAAGRGLQLLFYSVGIGQISSEVPQNLSASRPQDRQFILSSKKLLLSDSGFYLCAWSVLGTGNEQFFGPGTRLTVL.

The gene calls are TRBV18 and TRBJ2-3; D is undetermined. Germline V gives CDR1 KGHSH, CDR2 LQKENI. Between the trimmed V and J ends, which lost 3 bases and 6 bases, there was a span of 13 bases. The CDR3 has 14 amino acids. The CDR3 region has the DNA TGTGCCAGCTCACCCTCGACCGGTGTGGATACGCAGTATTTT. This encodes CASSPSTGVDTQYF.

The gene calls are TRBV19 and TRBJ2-5; a weak D match, TRBD1 (6 bases). TRBJ2-7 matches the DNA end more closely, so the J call is doubtful. In germline, CDR1 is LNHDA, CDR2 SQIVND (reference sequence). This CDR3 comprises 13 residues. CDR3 sequence (DNA): TGTGCCAGTAGTATTGGGGGCGGATACGAGCAGTACTTC. It encodes CASSIGGGYEQYF.

The chain employs TRBV10-2 and TRBJ2-3; possibly TRBD2 for D (5 bases). Looked up from germline, CDR1 is WSHSY and CDR2 is SAAADI. The V and J ends lost 8 bases and 7 bases respectively, with 19 bases between them. The CDR3 contains 14 residues. This CDR3 is CASGPDGNAYTQYF. CDR3 sequence (DNA): TGCGCCAGCGGCCCCGACGGGAATGCGTATACGCAGTATTTT.

The chain carries TRBV10-3 and TRBJ2-7, with TRBD2 identical over 8 bases. V lost 5 bases and J lost 6; bases outside the gene matches: 3. In germline, CDR1 is ENHRY, CDR2 SYGVKD. This CDR3 has 12 amino acids. CDR3 loop: CAISLAGLEQYF. In nucleotides, the CDR3 is TGTGCCATCAGTTTAGCGGGGCTCGAGCAGTACTTC.

The V call is TRBV2, the J call TRBJ1-2; 9 nucleotides agree with TRBD1. CDR3 length: 13 amino acids. The J segment lost 8 bases and the V segment lost 6 bases, leaving 7 bases of the junction unmatched. Germline loops: CDR1 SNHLY, CDR2 FYNNEI. This CDR3 reads CASSGGQGVGYTF. Here the CDR3 DNA reads TGTGCCAGCAGCGGGGGACAGGGTGTCGGCTACACCTTC.

The chain joins TRBV7-8 to TRBJ2-7, with 8 positions matching TRBD2. The CDR3 totals 15 residues. Germline CDR1 SGHVS, CDR2 FQNEAQ. The junction had 9 bases not matched to a gene; V was cut back by 5 bases and J by 3 bases. The DNA for the CDR3 is TGTGCCAGCAGCCCCCGTAGCGGGGCTGACTACGAGCAGTACTTC. It codes for CASSPRSGADYEQYF.

The chain uses TRBV19 and TRBJ2-3; D not certain. Trimming pared 5 bases from V and 2 bases from J, leaving 8 bases between. The CDR3 length is 13 residues. Germline CDR1 and CDR2: LNHDA and SQIVND (reference sequence). CDR3 protein: CASSRGPTDTQYF. In DNA form, the CDR3 reads TGTGCCAGTAGTCGCGGCCCCACAGATACGCAGTATTTT.

This clone was observed a few times. This chain uses TRBV27 with TRBJ2-7; D is undetermined. The CDR3 sequence is 11 residues long. The V end lost 5 bases, the J end lost 0 bases, and 2 bases lay between the germline ends. Germline CDR1 reads MNHEY; CDR2 reads SMNVEV (reference sequence). CDR3 nucleotide sequence: TGTGCCAGCAGTCCCTCCTACGAGCAGTACTTC. It encodes CASSPSYEQYF.

The CDR3 DNA reads as TGTGCCAGCAGCTACGACAGGGGACCCAATCAGCCCCAGCATTTT. Translating it yields CASSYDRGPNQPQHF. This chain connects TRBV5-4 to TRBJ1-5; 8 bases align to TRBD1. The V segment lost 3 bases and the J segment 3 bases; nucleotides outside the gene matches: 5. There are 15 residues in the CDR3. CDR1 is SGHNT, CDR2 YYREEE, per germline (reference sequence).

V and J are TRBV5-1 and TRBJ2-2; 7 positions match TRBD2. CDR1 is SGHRS, CDR2 YFSETQ, per germline. The junction had 4 bases not matched to a gene; V was cut back by 2 bases and J by 6 bases. This CDR3 is 14 amino acids long. CDR3 loop: CASSLAGRAGELFF. DNA for the CDR3: TGCGCCAGCAGCTTAGCAGGGAGGGCCGGGGAGCTGTTTTTT.

The CDR3 loop is CASSGLTNYNEQFF. DNA of the CDR3: TGTGCCAGCAGCGGACTAACCAACTACAATGAGCAGTTCTTC. The chain has TRBV9 and TRBJ2-1, with D possibly being TRBD2 (5 bases). Germline V CDR1 and CDR2: SGDLS, YYNGEE. The CDR3 runs to 14 residues. Trimming stripped 3 bases from V and 3 bases from J, with 10 bases between.

The chain recombines TRBV29-1 with TRBJ2-3; 10 nucleotides agree with TRBD2. Per the germline V gene, CDR1 is SQVTM and CDR2 is ANQGSEA. J gave up 1 base and V 8 bases, and 3 bases lay outside the gene matches. This CDR3 is 13 amino acids long. The CDR3 coding sequence is TGCAGCACTAGCGGGGTGCGCACAGATACGCAGTATTTT. Its translation: CSTSGVRTDTQYF.

This sequence joins TRBV5-1 and TRBJ2-6; 9 bases map to TRBD1. The length of the CDR3 is 17 residues. Germline V gene lookup returns CDR1 SGHRS and CDR2 YFSETQ. With 4 bases clipped from V and 3 bases from J, the junction kept 8 bases outside the gene matches. CDR3 coding DNA: TGCGCCAGCAGCCCGGGACAGGGCTTCGGTGGGGCCAACGTCCTGACTTTC. It specifies CASSPGQGFGGANVLTF.

This clone was counted a few times. The J gene is TRBJ2-3, the V gene TRBV30, with a tentative D call TRBD1 (6 bases). V was cut by 4 bases and J by 3 bases, with 14 bases left in between. The CDR3 spans 14 residues. CDR1 GTSNPN and CDR2 SVGIG come from the germline V gene (reference sequence). The CDR3 sequence is CAWNGGLGTDTQYF. For the CDR3, the DNA is TGTGCCTGGAATGGGGGCCTGGGTACAGATACGCAGTATTTT.

About this clone itself: This CDR3 is also generated by other DNA sequences in the sample. CDR3 DNA sequence: TGCAGCGTTGTATCAGGGCAGGAGACCCAGTACTTC. This sequence encodes CSVVSGQETQYF. The J gene is TRBJ2-5, the V gene TRBV29-1; possible D gene TRBD1, 5 bases. CDR1 is SQVTM and CDR2 is ANQGSEA in the germline V gene. The V and J ends lost 4 bases and 5 bases respectively, with 11 bases between them. The CDR3 is made up of 12 amino acids.

The chain recombines TRBV5-4 with TRBJ2-1; D call uncertain. CDR1 and CDR2 from the germline V gene are SGHNT and YYREEE (reference sequence). The CDR3 totals 15 residues. V lost 0 bases and J lost 0, with 7 bases in between. CDR3 in amino acids: CASSLASYSYNEQFF. The CDR3 region has the DNA TGTGCCAGCAGCTTGGCTTCCTACTCCTACAATGAGCAGTTCTTC.

Only one count was recorded for this clone. The chain is built from TRBV7-9 and TRBJ1-4; D perhaps matches TRBD1 (5 bases). Between the trimmed V and J ends, which lost 1 base and 8 bases, there was a span of 11 bases. Per germline, CDR1 SEHNR and CDR2 FQNEAQ (reference sequence). This CDR3 contains 14 residues. The CDR3 protein is CASSLVRAREKLFF. The CDR3 DNA sequence: TGTGCCAGCAGCTTAGTCAGGGCGAGGGAAAAACTGTTTTTT.

This clone turned up a few times. The chain combines TRBV2 with TRBJ1-2, with D perhaps TRBD1 (5 bases). Germline CDR1 SNHLY, CDR2 FYNNEI. Deletions cut 8 bases from V and 7 bases from J, with 8 bases between. The CDR3 extends over 10 amino acids. The CDR3 spells CASQRGGYTF. CDR3 bases: TGTGCCAGCCAGAGGGGTGGCTACACCTTC.

The chain recombines TRBV27 with TRBJ1-1, with D tentatively TRBD1 (5 bases). Germline CDR1 is MNHEY and CDR2 is SMNVEV (reference sequence). The CDR3 is made up of 14 amino acids. The V gene lost 6 bases and the J gene lost 1 base, with 12 bases spanning the gap. CDR3 in DNA: TGTGCCAGCAGCAACAGGAGTCCGAACACTGAAGCTTTCTTT. Translating it yields CASSNRSPNTEAFF.

This clone was counted a single time. The chain couples TRBV19 to TRBJ1-3, with no clear D. Trimming removed 7 bases from V and 3 bases from J, with 13 bases in between. Germline V gene sequence: CDR1 LNHDA, CDR2 SQIVND (reference sequence). The CDR3 loop spans 14 amino acids. The CDR3 DNA reads as TGTGCCAGTACAACATTGGGCCGTGGAAACACCATATATTTT. Its protein product is CASTTLGRGNTIYF.

This clone was counted a few times. The genes are TRBV11-2 and TRBJ1-5; tentatively, D is TRBD1 (5 bases). Trimming stripped 2 bases from V and 9 bases from J, with 11 bases between. This CDR3 is 13 amino acids long. Germline V gives CDR1 SGHAT, CDR2 FQNNGV. Written as DNA, the CDR3 is TGTGCCAGCAGCTTAAGCCTCGGGGGGCCCCAGCATTTT. Translating it yields CASSLSLGGPQHF.